This T cell receptor (beta chain) was sequenced for a study of T cells in Graves' hyperthyroidism and ophthalmopathy. A note on this clonotype: Antigen: not known.

The CDR3 regions of TCR beta were amplified from RNA transcripts. Primed by the HTBI set, a first-round RT-PCR was run on the TCR CDR3. Using its own MiXCR run on the multiplex PCR reads, TCRdb lists one record per CDR3 protein. The profile covers 750,000 to 950,000 distinct CDR3 sequences, with 38% appearing a single time and around 9.3% taken by the ten largest. Germline loops: CDR1 SGHAT, CDR2 FQDESV (reference sequence). Trimming shortened V by 5 bases and J by 8 bases, and 15 bases separated the two germline ends. The CDR3 spans 13 residues. Study-wide findings and caveats: Ophthalmopathy was distinguished from stable hyperthyroidism by 13 V-J signatures.

Cells are PBMCs isolated from more than 8.5 ml of fresh blood. This sequence joins TRBV11-1 and TRBJ1-2, with a weak D call TRBD1 (6 bases). The sample was blood. The source is a man between 18 and 35 years old with Graves' hyperthyroidism. The CDR3 bases are TGTGCCAGCAGCCCCTCAGGGGCAAGGGGCTACACCTTC. It encodes CASSPSGARGYTF.